These T cell receptor beta chains were read from a single sample in a study of T cells in tuberculosis. Sequencing was performed with immunoSEQ multiplex PCR; in TCRdb, only in-frame clones are kept and a portion is missing. Among about 54,000 clones listed, nearly 90% were seen once. Sequencing used CD1b-GMM tetramer-negative cells sorted from PBMCs. The receptors shown here come from an adult woman with latent tuberculosis. CDR3s include the opening cysteine and the closing phenylalanine or tryptophan. D genes are given only for firm matches. Clone sizes are given selectively: once, few, many, or a class where the clone is expanded.

CDR3 DNA: TGTGCCAGCAGCTTGACTTTCACAGATACGCAGTATTTT
CDR3 protein: CASSLTFTDTQYF
V gene: TRBV11-2
J gene: TRBJ2-3
D gene: .
clone size: .

CDR3 DNA: TGCGCCAGCAGGCTAAAGACTGAAGCTTTCTTT
CDR3 protein: CASRLKTEAFF
V gene: TRBV5-1
J gene: TRBJ1-1
D gene: .
clone size: .

CDR3 DNA: TGTGCCAGCAGCGGGATCGGGAACCAAGAGACCCAGTACTTC
CDR3 protein: CASSGIGNQETQYF
V gene: TRBV6-5
J gene: TRBJ2-5
D gene: .
clone size: .

CDR3 DNA: TGTGCCAGTCCGTACGAGCAGTACTTC
CDR3 protein: CASPYEQYF
V gene: TRBV21-1
J gene: TRBJ2-7
D gene: .
clone size: .

CDR3 DNA: TGTGCCAGTAGTATCTTCGACAGTGAAGCTTTCTTT
CDR3 protein: CASSIFDSEAFF
V gene: TRBV19
J gene: TRBJ1-1
D gene: .
clone size: .

CDR3 DNA: TGTGCCAGCAGCCATAACGGGAGGGATCTCAATGAGCAGTTCTTC
CDR3 protein: CASSHNGRDLNEQFF
V gene: TRBV14
J gene: TRBJ2-1
D gene: TRBD2
clone size: .

CDR3 DNA: TGCGCCAGCAGCCCTAACAGGGGAGATAATACCGGGGAGCTGTTTTTT
CDR3 protein: CASSPNRGDNTGELFF
V gene: TRBV4-1
J gene: TRBJ2-2
D gene: TRBD1
clone size: .

CDR3 DNA: TGCGCCAGCAGTTCGACTCAGGGGAACTATGGCCACACCTTC
CDR3 protein: CASSSTQGNYGHTF
V gene: TRBV4-3
J gene: TRBJ1-2
D gene: .
clone size: .

CDR3 DNA: TGTGCCAGCAGCCACCGGGACAGGGAGGAGAACAATGAGCAGTTCTTC
CDR3 protein: CASSHRDREENNEQFF
V gene: TRBV7-9
J gene: TRBJ2-1
D gene: TRBD1
clone size: .

CDR3 DNA: TGTGCCAGCAGCCAAGGTTCCGGGACAGGGATCTATGGCTACACCTTC
CDR3 protein: CASSQGSGTGIYGYTF
V gene: TRBV4-2
J gene: TRBJ1-2
D gene: TRBD1
clone size: .

CDR3 DNA: TGTGCCAGCAGTTTAGTTGGGCAGGGGAGTCAGCCCCAGCATTTT
CDR3 protein: CASSLVGQGSQPQHF
V gene: TRBV28
J gene: TRBJ1-5
D gene: .
clone size: .

CDR3 DNA: TGTGCCTCCCACCCCAAACTTGGGGCCAACGTCCTGACTTTC
CDR3 protein: CASHPKLGANVLTF
V gene: TRBV6-1
J gene: TRBJ2-6
D gene: .
clone size: once

CDR3 DNA: TGTGCCAGCAGCGTAGGGGGGCCCGAAACGCAGTATTTT
CDR3 protein: CASSVGGPETQYF
V gene: TRBV9
J gene: TRBJ2-3
D gene: .
clone size: .

CDR3 DNA: TGTGCCAGCAGCTTAGATAGAGTCTACGAGCAGTACTTC
CDR3 protein: CASSLDRVYEQYF
V gene: TRBV11-2
J gene: TRBJ2-7
D gene: .
clone size: once

CDR3 DNA: TGCGCCAGCAGCTTACTAGCGGGAGTAGTTAATGAGCAGTTCTTC
CDR3 protein: CASSLLAGVVNEQFF
V gene: TRBV5-1
J gene: TRBJ2-1
D gene: TRBD2
clone size: .

CDR3 DNA: TGCGCCAGCAGCAATCCAACGGGGAACTCTGGAAACACCATATATTTT
CDR3 protein: CASSNPTGNSGNTIYF
V gene: TRBV4-1
J gene: TRBJ1-3
D gene: .
clone size: few